These T cell receptor beta chains were read from a single sample in a study of identical twins. TCRdb reprocessed the 5' RACE reads via MiXCR and lists one record per CDR3 protein. The sample lists hundreds of thousands of distinct CDR3 sequences, about 12% occurring once. The same data also went into a second study, on yellow fever vaccine responses in identical twins.

The specimen sequenced was CD8+ T cells sorted from blood. These TCRs come from a woman aged 18-29 years in good health. The CDR3 runs from the conserved cysteine through the conserved F or W. A D gene is named only where the DNA matches it firmly. Clone size is stated in some rows and not others, as once, few, many or a class when expanded.

d_gene: NA
abundance: NA
v_gene: TRBV11-1
j_gene: TRBJ2-2
CDR3nt: TGTGCCAGCAGTACGATGGTCGGAGACACCGGGGAGCTGTTTTTT
CDR3aa: CASSTMVGDTGELFF

d_gene: TRBD1
abundance: NA
v_gene: TRBV7-2
j_gene: TRBJ2-7
CDR3nt: TGTGCCAGCAGCTCACAGGGGGAGTACGAGCAGTACTTC
CDR3aa: CASSSQGEYEQYF

d_gene: NA
abundance: few
v_gene: TRBV29-1
j_gene: TRBJ1-1
CDR3nt: TGCAGCGTTGATAGGGACACTGAAGCTTTCTTT
CDR3aa: CSVDRDTEAFF

d_gene: NA
abundance: many
v_gene: TRBV5-1
j_gene: TRBJ2-2
CDR3nt: TGCGCCAGCAGCTTAAACAGTTACGGAGAGCTGTTTTTT
CDR3aa: CASSLNSYGELFF

d_gene: TRBD2
abundance: NA
v_gene: TRBV24-1
j_gene: TRBJ2-7
CDR3nt: TGTGCCACCAGTGATTCCGGGACTAGCCGCGAGCAGTACTTC
CDR3aa: CATSDSGTSREQYF

d_gene: NA
abundance: few
v_gene: TRBV29-1
j_gene: TRBJ2-2
CDR3nt: TGCAGCGTTGAAGATCGGGGTACGAACACCGGGGAGCTGTTTTTT
CDR3aa: CSVEDRGTNTGELFF

d_gene: TRBD2
abundance: NA
v_gene: TRBV14
j_gene: TRBJ2-2
CDR3nt: TGTGCCAGCAGCCAGCTTAGCGGGTCTCACACCGGGGAGCTGTTTTTT
CDR3aa: CASSQLSGSHTGELFF

d_gene: NA
abundance: few
v_gene: TRBV7-9
j_gene: TRBJ2-3
CDR3nt: TGTGCCAGCAGCTTAAGAGTAGCGGCTAGCACAGATACGCAGTATTTT
CDR3aa: CASSLRVAASTDTQYF

d_gene: NA
abundance: few
v_gene: TRBV7-6
j_gene: TRBJ2-2
CDR3nt: TGTGCCAGCAGCTTATCTTCTTACAGCATGAACACCGGGGAGCTGTTTTTT
CDR3aa: CASSLSSYSMNTGELFF

d_gene: NA
abundance: NA
v_gene: TRBV2
j_gene: TRBJ2-1
CDR3nt: TGTGCCAGCAGCCATGACCCCGGCTCCGATTACTCCTACAATGAGCAGTTCTTC
CDR3aa: CASSHDPGSDYSYNEQFF

d_gene: TRBD2
abundance: NA
v_gene: TRBV4-1
j_gene: TRBJ2-3
CDR3nt: TGCGCCAGCAGCCAAGCGGGGGGACTAGGGAGGGCAGATACGCAGTATTTT
CDR3aa: CASSQAGGLGRADTQYF

d_gene: NA
abundance: NA
v_gene: TRBV4-2
j_gene: TRBJ2-5
CDR3nt: TGTGCCAGCAGCCAAGGACTAGAAGGAGAGACCCAGTACTTC
CDR3aa: CASSQGLEGETQYF

d_gene: NA
abundance: NA
v_gene: TRBV6-5
j_gene: TRBJ2-2
CDR3nt: TGTGCCAGCAGTTACGGGATAAACACCGGGGAGCTGTTTTTT
CDR3aa: CASSYGINTGELFF

d_gene: TRBD1
abundance: many
v_gene: TRBV28
j_gene: TRBJ2-2
CDR3nt: TGTGCCAGCAGTTTATTGTTCGCCCGACAGGGGGTGTCCACCGGGGAGCTGTTTTTT
CDR3aa: CASSLLFARQGVSTGELFF

d_gene: NA
abundance: few
v_gene: TRBV9
j_gene: TRBJ2-2
CDR3nt: TGTGCCAGCAGCGTAGATAGTAATGGCGGGACGAACACCGGGGAGCTGTTTTTT
CDR3aa: CASSVDSNGGTNTGELFF

d_gene: NA
abundance: few
v_gene: TRBV3-1
j_gene: TRBJ2-7
CDR3nt: TGTGCCAGCAGCCACCAAAGGATGGACAAATACGAGCAGTACTTC
CDR3aa: CASSHQRMDKYEQYF

d_gene: NA
abundance: NA
v_gene: TRBV9
j_gene: TRBJ1-1
CDR3nt: TGTGCCAGCAGCCCCGGCACGGGGTGGGGCACTGAAGCTTTCTTT
CDR3aa: CASSPGTGWGTEAFF

d_gene: NA
abundance: few
v_gene: TRBV11-3
j_gene: TRBJ2-1
CDR3nt: TGTGCCAGCAGCTTAGATCCTGAATCCAGCTCCTACAATGAGCAGTTCTTC
CDR3aa: CASSLDPESSSYNEQFF

d_gene: NA
abundance: NA
v_gene: TRBV20-1
j_gene: TRBJ2-1
CDR3nt: TGCAGTGCTAGAGAGGATGCTGAGCAGTTCTTC
CDR3aa: CSAREDAEQFF

d_gene: NA
abundance: few
v_gene: TRBV6-5
j_gene: TRBJ2-7
CDR3nt: TGTGCCAGCAGTTACCGACCTCTAGACGAGCAGTACTTC
CDR3aa: CASSYRPLDEQYF

d_gene: NA
abundance: NA
v_gene: TRBV4-1
j_gene: TRBJ2-7
CDR3nt: TGCGCCAGCAGCCAAGAGAGGAGGGGGACGATCCACGAGCAGTACTTC
CDR3aa: CASSQERRGTIHEQYF

d_gene: NA
abundance: many
v_gene: TRBV27
j_gene: TRBJ2-2
CDR3nt: TGTGCCAGCAGTTTCAGGGGCACCGGGGAGCTGTTTTTT
CDR3aa: CASSFRGTGELFF

d_gene: NA
abundance: many
v_gene: TRBV4-1
j_gene: TRBJ2-1
CDR3nt: TGCGCCAGCAGCCAAGACTGGGGGACATACAATGAGCAGTTCTTC
CDR3aa: CASSQDWGTYNEQFF

d_gene: NA
abundance: few
v_gene: TRBV27
j_gene: TRBJ2-1
CDR3nt: TGTGCCAGCAGTTTTATGAACAGAGTTTATGAGCAGTTCTTC
CDR3aa: CASSFMNRVYEQFF

d_gene: NA
abundance: NA
v_gene: TRBV20-1
j_gene: TRBJ2-1
CDR3nt: TGCAGTGCTAGAAATCTAGACCGGGCCGATGAGCAGTTCTTC
CDR3aa: CSARNLDRADEQFF

d_gene: NA
abundance: few
v_gene: TRBV27
j_gene: TRBJ1-2
CDR3nt: TGTGCCAGCAGTCCCCGGGAGAGGCAGGTCCGGGGCTATGGCTACACCTTC
CDR3aa: CASSPRERQVRGYGYTF

d_gene: NA
abundance: NA
v_gene: TRBV28
j_gene: TRBJ2-3
CDR3nt: TGTGCCAGCAGTTTGGTAGGGGGGGTGGCAGATACGCAGTATTTT
CDR3aa: CASSLVGGVADTQYF

d_gene: TRBD1
abundance: few
v_gene: TRBV5-6
j_gene: TRBJ2-7
CDR3nt: TGTGCCAGCAGCTCCTGGTCGGGACAGCCCTACGAGCAGTACTTC
CDR3aa: CASSSWSGQPYEQYF

d_gene: NA
abundance: few
v_gene: TRBV27
j_gene: TRBJ1-6
CDR3nt: TGTGCCAGCAGTTACGAGTCCGGTTCACCCCTCCACTTT
CDR3aa: CASSYESGSPLHF

d_gene: NA
abundance: NA
v_gene: TRBV20-1
j_gene: TRBJ1-5
CDR3nt: TGCAGTGCTAGAGTGGGAGACACAGGAAGCAATCAGCCCCAGCATTTT
CDR3aa: CSARVGDTGSNQPQHF

d_gene: NA
abundance: few
v_gene: TRBV5-6
j_gene: TRBJ2-1
CDR3nt: TGTGCCAGCAGCAGGTACAGGGAAGTAACCTACAATGAGCAGTTCTTC
CDR3aa: CASSRYREVTYNEQFF

d_gene: TRBD1
abundance: NA
v_gene: TRBV28
j_gene: TRBJ1-5
CDR3nt: TGTGCCAGCATCGGCAGGGGGGTTCAGCCCCAGCATTTT
CDR3aa: CASIGRGVQPQHF

d_gene: TRBD1
abundance: few
v_gene: TRBV28
j_gene: TRBJ1-2
CDR3nt: TGTGCCAGCAGTTTATGGGGACAGTCTCGTAACTATGGCTACACCTTC
CDR3aa: CASSLWGQSRNYGYTF

d_gene: NA
abundance: NA
v_gene: TRBV9
j_gene: TRBJ2-7
CDR3nt: TGTGCCAGCAGCGGCGACGGCGAGCAGTACTTC
CDR3aa: CASSGDGEQYF

d_gene: TRBD1
abundance: NA
v_gene: TRBV29-1
j_gene: TRBJ1-1
CDR3nt: TGCAGCGCCCGGGACAGGGGTAGCGCTGAAGCTTTCTTT
CDR3aa: CSARDRGSAEAFF

d_gene: NA
abundance: NA
v_gene: TRBV7-8
j_gene: TRBJ1-2
CDR3nt: TGTGCCAGCAGCTTAGATCCGACGGCCGGTCCAGATGGCTACACCTTC
CDR3aa: CASSLDPTAGPDGYTF

d_gene: TRBD2
abundance: NA
v_gene: TRBV5-1
j_gene: TRBJ2-4
CDR3nt: TGCGCCAGCAGCTTGGAGCTGACTAGCGGGGGGGCCGCGGACATTCAGTACTTC
CDR3aa: CASSLELTSGGAADIQYF

d_gene: TRBD2
abundance: NA
v_gene: TRBV7-3
j_gene: TRBJ2-3
CDR3nt: TGTGCCAGCAGCTTATTTAGTGCGGGAGTCAAGGTCACCACAGATACGCAGTATTTT
CDR3aa: CASSLFSAGVKVTTDTQYF

d_gene: TRBD2
abundance: NA
v_gene: TRBV20-1
j_gene: TRBJ2-2
CDR3nt: TGCAGTGCCCTAGCGGGGGGGAACACCGGGGAGCTGTTTTTT
CDR3aa: CSALAGGNTGELFF

d_gene: NA
abundance: few
v_gene: TRBV5-1
j_gene: TRBJ1-1
CDR3nt: TGCGCCAGCAGCTTGGTCAATAGTTGGGCAGGGACGATCACTGAAGCTTTCTTT
CDR3aa: CASSLVNSWAGTITEAFF